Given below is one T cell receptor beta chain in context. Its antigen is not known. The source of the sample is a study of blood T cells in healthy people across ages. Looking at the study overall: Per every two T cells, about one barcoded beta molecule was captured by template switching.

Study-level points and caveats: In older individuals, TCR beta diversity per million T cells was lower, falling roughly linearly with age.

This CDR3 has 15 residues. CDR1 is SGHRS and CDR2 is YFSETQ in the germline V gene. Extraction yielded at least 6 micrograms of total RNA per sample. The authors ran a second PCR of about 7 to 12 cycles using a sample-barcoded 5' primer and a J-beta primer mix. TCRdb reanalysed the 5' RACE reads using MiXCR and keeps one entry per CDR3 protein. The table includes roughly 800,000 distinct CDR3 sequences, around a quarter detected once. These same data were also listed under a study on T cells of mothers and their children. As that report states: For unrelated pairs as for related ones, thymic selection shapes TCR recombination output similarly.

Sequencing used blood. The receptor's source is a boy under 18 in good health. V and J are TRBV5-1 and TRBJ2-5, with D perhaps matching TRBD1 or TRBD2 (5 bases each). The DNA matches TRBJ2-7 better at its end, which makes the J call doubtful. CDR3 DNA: TGCGCCAGCAGCTTGGATGGGGGAAAAACCTACGAGCAGTACTTC. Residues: CASSLDGGKTYEQYF.